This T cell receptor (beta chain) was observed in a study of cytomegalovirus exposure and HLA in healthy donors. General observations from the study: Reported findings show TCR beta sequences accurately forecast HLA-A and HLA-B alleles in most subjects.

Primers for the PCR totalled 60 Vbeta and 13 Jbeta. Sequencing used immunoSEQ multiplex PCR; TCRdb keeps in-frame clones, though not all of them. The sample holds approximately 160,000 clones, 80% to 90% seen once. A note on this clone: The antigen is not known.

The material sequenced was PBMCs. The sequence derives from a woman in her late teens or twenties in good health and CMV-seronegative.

The CDR3 spells CASSSLPGTGVGELFF. CDR3 nucleotides: TGTGCCAGCAGTTCGCTACCCGGGACAGGGGTCGGGGAGCTGTTTTTT. The rearrangement uses TRBV27 and TRBJ2-2; TRBD1 matches 10 bases. Germline V gene lookup returns CDR1 MNHEY and CDR2 SMNVEV (reference sequence). This CDR3 contains 16 residues. V lost 4 bases, J lost 7 bases, and 9 bases stayed unmatched.